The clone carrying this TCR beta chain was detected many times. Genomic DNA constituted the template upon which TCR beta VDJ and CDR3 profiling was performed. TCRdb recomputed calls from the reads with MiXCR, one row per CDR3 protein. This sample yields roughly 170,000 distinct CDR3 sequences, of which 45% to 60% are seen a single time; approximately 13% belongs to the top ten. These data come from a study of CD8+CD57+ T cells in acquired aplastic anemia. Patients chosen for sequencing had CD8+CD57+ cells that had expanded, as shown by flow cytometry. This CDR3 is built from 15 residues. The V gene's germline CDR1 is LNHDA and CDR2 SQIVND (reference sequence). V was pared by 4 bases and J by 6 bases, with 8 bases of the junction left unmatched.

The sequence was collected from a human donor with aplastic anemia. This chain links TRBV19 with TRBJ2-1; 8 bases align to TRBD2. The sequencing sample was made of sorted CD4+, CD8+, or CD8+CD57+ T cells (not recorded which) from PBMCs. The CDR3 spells CASSTRGGKGNEQFF. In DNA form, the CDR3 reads TGTGCCAGTAGTACCCGGGGGGGCAAGGGCAATGAGCAGTTCTTC.